This entry is about one T cell receptor beta chain. The antigen is undetermined. The CDR3 spans 16 residues. This sample is part of a study of OX40 agonist ivuxolimab in advanced cancers. Broader study findings: Some nonresponders additionally presented with little normalized T-cell clonal expansion.

Repertoires were generated with immunoSEQ multiplex PCR, while TCRdb's copy carries only in-frame clones and drops some. The table includes around 65,000 clones, about 92% detected once. This sample comprised CD4+ or CD8+ T cells sorted from blood, obtained in a trial of the OX40 agonist ivuxolimab. This chain connects TRBV21-1 to TRBJ2-1. TRBV21-1 is shown as a pseudogene. This clonotype was obtained from an adult with an advanced solid tumor such as melanoma, head and neck, liver or kidney cancer. The DNA for the CDR3 is TGTGCCAGCAGCACCCCGGGACGGCGACTCTACAATGAGCAGTTCTTC. Amino acid sequence: CASSTPGRRLYNEQFF.